The 4 T cell receptor beta chains listed next were all sequenced from one sample in a study of cytomegalovirus exposure and HLA in healthy donors. PCR was performed using 60 Vbeta and 13 Jbeta primers. Sequencing used immunoSEQ multiplex PCR; TCRdb keeps in-frame clones, though not all of them. Its clone listing holds 200,000 or so clones. The sample consisted of PBMCs. Receptors originate from a boy between 10 and 17 years old in good health and CMV-seronegative.

The genes are TRBV7-9 and TRBJ1-4, with 11 bases aligning to TRBD1. The CDR3 spans 17 residues. With 4 bases clipped from V and 3 bases from J, the junction kept 7 bases outside the gene matches. CDR1 is SEHNR, CDR2 FQNEAQ, per germline (reference sequence). CDR3 nucleotide sequence: TGTGCCAGCAGCTCCTGGACAGGGGGCAGGGCTAATGAAAAACTGTTTTTT. Its protein product is CASSSWTGGRANEKLFF.

The chain has TRBV7-6 and TRBJ1-1; a weak D match, TRBD1 (5 bases). CDR1 and CDR2 (germline): SGHVS, FNYEAQ. The CDR3 covers 14 residues. The V end lost 5 bases, the J end lost 3 bases, and 13 bases lay between the germline ends. CDR3 DNA sequence: TGTGCCAGCAGCAACCGGGACTTTCACACTGAAGCTTTCTTT. It codes for CASSNRDFHTEAFF.

This rearrangement joins TRBV28 to TRBJ2-2; the match to TRBD1 covers 9 bases. CDR1 is MDHEN, CDR2 SYDVKM, per germline. The junction had 6 bases not matched to a gene; V was cut back by 4 bases and J by 3 bases. The CDR3 covers 16 residues. CDR3 sequence (DNA): TGTGCCAGCAGTTATGGGACAGGGTTGGACACCGGGGAGCTGTTTTTT. Its protein is CASSYGTGLDTGELFF.

This rearrangement joins TRBV19 to TRBJ2-7; 10 bases fit TRBD2. The length of the CDR3 is 14 residues. The germline V gene encodes CDR1 LNHDA and CDR2 SQIVND (reference sequence). The junction had 11 bases not matched to a gene; V was cut back by 10 bases and J by 5 bases. As DNA, the CDR3 is TGTGCCACCTCCCCTAGCGGGAGTCGAGACGAGCAGTACTTC. Its translation: CATSPSGSRDEQYF.